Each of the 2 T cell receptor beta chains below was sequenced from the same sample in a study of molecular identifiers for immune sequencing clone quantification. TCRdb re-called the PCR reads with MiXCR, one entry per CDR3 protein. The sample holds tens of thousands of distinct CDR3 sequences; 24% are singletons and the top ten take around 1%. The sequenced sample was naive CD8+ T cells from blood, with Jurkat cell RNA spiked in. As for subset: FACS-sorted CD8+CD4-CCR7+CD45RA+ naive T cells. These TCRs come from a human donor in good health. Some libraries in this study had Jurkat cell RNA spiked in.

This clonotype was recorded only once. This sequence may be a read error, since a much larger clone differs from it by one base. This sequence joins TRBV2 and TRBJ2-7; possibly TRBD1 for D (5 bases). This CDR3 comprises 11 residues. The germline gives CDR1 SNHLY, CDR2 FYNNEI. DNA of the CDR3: TGTGCCAGCAGAGAAACAGGCTTCCAGCACTTC. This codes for CASRETGFQHF.

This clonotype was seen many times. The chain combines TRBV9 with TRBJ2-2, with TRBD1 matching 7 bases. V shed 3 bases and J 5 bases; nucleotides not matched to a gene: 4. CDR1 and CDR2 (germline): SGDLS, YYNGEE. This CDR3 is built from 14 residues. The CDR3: CASSGTGDTGELFF. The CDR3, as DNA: TGTGCCAGCAGCGGTACAGGGGATACCGGGGAGCTGTTTTTT.